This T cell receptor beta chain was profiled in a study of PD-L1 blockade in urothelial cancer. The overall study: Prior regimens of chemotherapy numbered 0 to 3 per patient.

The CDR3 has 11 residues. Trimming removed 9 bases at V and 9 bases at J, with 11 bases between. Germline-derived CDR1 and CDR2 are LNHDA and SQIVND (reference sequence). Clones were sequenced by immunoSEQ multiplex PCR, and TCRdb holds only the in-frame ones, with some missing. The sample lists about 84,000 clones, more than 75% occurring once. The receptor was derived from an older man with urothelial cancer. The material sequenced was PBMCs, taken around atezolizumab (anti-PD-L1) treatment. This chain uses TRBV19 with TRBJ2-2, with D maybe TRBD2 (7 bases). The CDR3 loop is CASLGGRELFF. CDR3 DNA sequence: TGTGCCAGCCTCGGGGGGCGGGAGCTGTTTTTT. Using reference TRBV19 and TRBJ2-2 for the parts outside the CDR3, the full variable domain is DGGITQSPKYLFRKEGQNVTLSCEQNLNHDAMYWYRQDPGQGLRLIYYSQIVNDFQKGDIAEGYSVSREKKESFPLTVTSAQKNPTAFYLCASLGGRELFFGEGSRLTVL.